This T cell receptor (beta chain) was found in a study of blood T cell repertoires in COVID-19. The wider study: COVID-19 samples from acute and convalescent phases originated in the United States, Italy and Spain. PBMCs, B-cell-depleted T cells, or T cells provided the cDNA or gDNA that made up the material.

Germline values: CDR1 LNHDA, CDR2 SQIVND (reference sequence). The CDR3 sequence is 13 residues long. The germline V and J ends were trimmed by 2 bases and 4 bases, with 5 bases remaining between them. Some clones are missing from TCRdb's copy, which holds only in-frame ones; the method was immunoSEQ multiplex PCR. Of about 210,000 clones listed, about 76% were seen once; the top ten hold 8.9%. Sequenced: PBMCs or T cells enriched from blood (not recorded which). The sequence was obtained from a woman aged 50 to 60 with acute COVID-19. The rearrangement joins TRBV19 to TRBJ2-2, with unresolved D. The CDR3 region is CASSITFTGELFF. In DNA form, the CDR3 reads TGTGCCAGTAGTATAACTTTCACCGGGGAGCTGTTTTTT.